Listed here is a single TCR beta chain. The sample holds one count of this clone. The target of this receptor is not known. Qualities for individual bases were not recorded, and no much larger clone is one base off. This record belongs to a study of T cell responses to AZD1222 COVID-19 vaccine (dated by TCRdb to the early 2020s). Study-wide context: A total of under 250 trial participants underwent TCR sequencing, of whom approximately 200 had received two doses of AZD1222 and 26 had received two doses of the MenACWY control vaccine. Trial participants were enrolled by age into subgroups of 18-55, 56-69 and 70-plus years, and 148, 28 and 57 TCR-sequenced participants, respectively, were included in these subgroups. Results and caveats for the whole study, not just this receptor: Vaccine-associated CD4 TCRs spanned the whole spike protein, with dominant responses in regions 160-218 and 743-854. Because no day 14 peak-response samples were available, repertoires were characterized only after the peak T cell response. Conclusions about previously exposed vaccinees are limited, since just 5 or 6 AZD1222 recipients were seropositive for SARS-CoV-2 at baseline. In the small 56-69-year group, the increase in depth fell short of significance, most likely because of low power. Spike-specific TCR breadth and depth rose significantly after two AZD1222 doses compared with day 0 and with MenACWY recipients. Reportedly, almost half of the unique spike-specific TCRs recognized epitopes lying outside the regions that are mutated in the B.1.351 and B.1.1.7 variants. Participants were mostly white British, with more females than males. The authors suggested clonal diversity may have been underestimated.

The CDR3 regions of human TCRbeta chains were analyzed by immunosequencing. As for the original processing: TCRs in the repertoires were matched against a reference library of SARS-CoV-2-specific TCRs that had been generated with the MIRA antigen-specificity platform. Breadth was defined as the fraction of unique TCRs that were SARS-CoV-2-associated. Depth was defined as the fraction of total T cells that were SARS-CoV-2-associated. Each spike-specific TCR was assigned to its reactive spike region and to a CD4 or CD8 class using the MIRA data. Log10-transformed breadth and depth values were compared by one-way ANOVA with Sidak's multiple comparisons tests. The clones in this table, taken by TCRdb from immuneACCESS, are in-frame only. Not every clone is retained; where verified, under half of the shortfall comes from an unresolved V gene, and the cause of the rest is unknown. V, J and clone size were drawn from that table, and D and trimming were deduced from the DNA. A total of 120,000 to 150,000 clones appear in this sample, around 90% of them only once. 1.5% to 2% of the sample lies in the top ten.

The intended sense of this specimen's time point label: about 28 days (+/-7) after the second vaccine dose. AZD1222 recipients given second doses at about 4 weeks or at about 12 weeks were pooled, since spike-specific TCR depth and breadth were not found to differ between the two schedules. Samples from vaccinated people were obtained from the UK trials COV001 and COV002, which included a single-blind randomized controlled phase 2/3 trial of AZD1222 (ChAdOx1 nCoV-19) in healthy adults. For TCRbeta chain sequencing, PBMC samples were collected from trial participants at day 0 and at day 28 after the second dose. From a lookup of the germline V gene, CDR1 and CDR2 are SGHTA and FQGNSA. From its cysteine to its phenylalanine, the CDR3 spans 14 amino acids. Kept here is only the CDR3 DNA, which spans 42 bases and is read in frame from base 1. From V the trimming removes 5 bases and from J it removes 5 bases, while the gene matches leave 8 bases of the junction unaccounted for.

Sequenced material: peripheral blood, taken 28 days after the second AZD1222 dose. The V and J genes are TRBV7-2 and TRBJ1-1; 7 of the junction bases match TRBD1. This sequence originates from an adult who received the AZD1222 COVID-19 vaccine. The DNA is TGTGCCAGCAGCGCCGACAGGGAAAGGACTGAAGCTTTCTTT. Protein translation: CASSADRERTEAFF. This CDR3, with the reference TRBV7-2 and TRBJ1-1 proteins standing in past its ends, gives the full variable domain GAGVSQSPSNKVTEKGKDVELRCDPISGHTALYWYRQSLGQGLEFLIYFQGNSAPDKSGLPSDRFSAERTGGSVSTLTIQRTQQEDSAVYLCASSADRERTEAFFGQGTRLTVV.